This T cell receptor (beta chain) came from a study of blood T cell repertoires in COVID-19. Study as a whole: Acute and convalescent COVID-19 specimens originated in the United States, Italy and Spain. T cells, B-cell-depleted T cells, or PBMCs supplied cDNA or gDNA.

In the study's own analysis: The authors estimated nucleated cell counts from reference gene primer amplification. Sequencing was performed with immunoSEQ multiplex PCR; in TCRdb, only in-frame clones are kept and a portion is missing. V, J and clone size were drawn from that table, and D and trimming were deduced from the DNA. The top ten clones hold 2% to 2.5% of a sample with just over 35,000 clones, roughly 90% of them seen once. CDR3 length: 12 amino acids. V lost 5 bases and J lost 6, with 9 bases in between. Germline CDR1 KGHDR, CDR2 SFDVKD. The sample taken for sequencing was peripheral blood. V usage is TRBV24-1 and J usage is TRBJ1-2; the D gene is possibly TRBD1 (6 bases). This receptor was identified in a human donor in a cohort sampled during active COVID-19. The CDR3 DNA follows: TGTGCCACCAGTGGTGGGGGCGATGGCTACACCTTC. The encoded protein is CATSGGGDGYTF.